This TCR beta chain was recovered during a study of blood T cell repertoires in COVID-19. Study at large: Acute-phase and convalescent COVID-19 samples originated in the United States, Italy and Spain. Sources were T cells, B-cell-depleted T cells, or PBMCs; the material itself was cDNA or gDNA.

In the original processing: Amplification of reference gene primers was used by the study to estimate nucleated cell counts. Generated by immunoSEQ multiplex PCR, the TCRdb table keeps only in-frame clones and is missing some. Clone size and V and J calls were adopted from that table, with D and trimming inferred from the DNA. The table records about 130,000 clones, about four fifths of them present only once. The junction had 5 bases not matched to a gene; V was cut back by 3 bases and J by 6 bases. CDR3 length: 13 amino acids. CDR1 is KGHSH and CDR2 is LQKENI in the germline V gene. The source material was peripheral blood. The rearrangement joins TRBV18 to TRBJ2-7; 7 bases line up with TRBD1. The receptor's source is a human donor in a cohort sampled during active COVID-19. This CDR3 reads CASSPDRSAEQYF. CDR3 bases: TGTGCCAGCTCACCGGACAGGTCGGCCGAGCAGTACTTC. Together with reference TRBV18 and TRBJ2-7, the CDR3 gives the full variable domain: NAGVMQNPRHLVRRRGQEARLRCSPMKGHSHVYWYRQLPEEGLKFMVYLQKENIIDESGMPKERFSAEFPKEGPSILRIQQVVRGDSAAYFCASSPDRSAEQYFGPGTRLTVT.